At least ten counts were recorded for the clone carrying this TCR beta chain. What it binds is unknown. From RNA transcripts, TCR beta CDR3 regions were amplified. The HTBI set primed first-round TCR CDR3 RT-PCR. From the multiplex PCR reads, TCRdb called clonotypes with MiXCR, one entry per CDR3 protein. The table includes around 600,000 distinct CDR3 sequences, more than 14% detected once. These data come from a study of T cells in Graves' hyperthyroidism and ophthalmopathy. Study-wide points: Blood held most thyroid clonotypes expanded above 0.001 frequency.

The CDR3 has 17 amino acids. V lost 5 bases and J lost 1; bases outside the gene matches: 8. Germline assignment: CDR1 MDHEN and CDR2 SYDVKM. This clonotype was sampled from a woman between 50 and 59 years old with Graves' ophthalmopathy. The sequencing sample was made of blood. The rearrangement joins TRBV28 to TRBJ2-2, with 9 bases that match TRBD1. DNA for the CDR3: TGTGCCAGCAGTGCGGACAGGGGAAGAGGGAACACCGGGGAGCTGTTTTTT. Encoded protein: CASSADRGRGNTGELFF.